A single sample is the source of the 4 T cell receptor beta chains below, sequenced in a study of shared clonotypes between healthy human individuals. Profiling relied on immunoSEQ multiplex PCR, and the TCRdb table lists in-frame clones only, not all of them. The sample lists 2,100,000 or so clones; under 97% were seen once. Material: naive CD4+ T cells sorted from blood. As to subset: CD45RA+ positively selected. The receptor set was obtained from a man younger than 35 in good health.

The gene calls are TRBV30 and TRBJ1-6; D unresolved. The CDR3 totals 12 residues. Germline V lookup: CDR1 GTSNPN, CDR2 SVGIG (reference sequence). The V and J ends lost 5 bases and 9 bases respectively, with 11 bases between them. For the CDR3, the DNA is TGTGCCTGGGCCGCAGTGGGTTCACCCCTCCACTTT. Amino acid sequence: CAWAAVGSPLHF.

This chain's CDR3 is CASSLHSTSQETQYF. Here the CDR3 DNA reads TGTGCCAGCAGCTTACACAGCACTTCCCAAGAGACCCAGTACTTC. The V and J genes are TRBV7-6 and TRBJ2-5; D gene ambiguous. This CDR3 comprises 15 residues. The germline V gene encodes CDR1 SGHVS and CDR2 FNYEAQ. With 2 bases removed from V and 1 base from J, the gap between germline ends came to 11 bases.

This clone was recorded only once. The chain uses TRBV9 and TRBJ2-7; D tentatively fits TRBD1 or TRBD2 (5 bases each). CDR3 length: 14 residues. Trimming removed 4 bases at V and 2 bases at J, with 13 bases between. Per germline, CDR1 SGDLS and CDR2 YYNGEE. For the CDR3, the DNA is TGTGCCAGCAGCCCCGGGACGGTTGCCTACGAGCAGTACTTC. Translating it yields CASSPGTVAYEQYF. The variable domain in full, completed from reference TRBV9 and TRBJ2-7, reads DSGVTQTPKHLITATGQRVTLRCSPRSGDLSVYWYQQSLDQGLQFLIQYYNGEERAKGNILERFSAQQFPDLHSELNLSSLELGDSALYFCASSPGTVAYEQYFGPGTRLTVT.

The chain uses TRBV25-1 and TRBJ1-4; D gene ambiguous. Trimming removed 5 bases at V and 8 bases at J, with 12 bases between. This CDR3 is built from 13 residues. Germline CDR1 reads MGHDK; CDR2 reads SYGVNS. CDR3 DNA sequence: TGTGCCAGCAGTCCCTGGTCCGGGGAAAAACTGTTTTTT. Translated: CASSPWSGEKLFF. Using reference TRBV25-1 and TRBJ1-4 for the parts outside the CDR3, the full variable domain is EADIYQTPRYLVIGTGKKITLECSQTMGHDKMYWYQQDPGMELHLIHYSYGVNSTEKGDLSSESTVSRIRTEHFPLTLESARPSHTSQYLCASSPWSGEKLFFGSGTQLSVL.